This TCR beta chain came from a study of blood T cell repertoires in COVID-19. Repertoires were generated with immunoSEQ multiplex PCR, while TCRdb's copy carries only in-frame clones and drops some. The data contain fewer than 150,000 clones, about nine tenths of them seen just once; the ten biggest clones take up 8% to 11%. The V end was cut by 6 bases, the J end by 4 bases, with 9 bases between. Germline V gene lookup returns CDR1 MDHEN and CDR2 SYDVKM. The CDR3 sequence is 12 residues long. The chain is built from TRBV28 and TRBJ1-2; weak D call: TRBD1 (6 bases). Sample: peripheral blood. This TCR was sampled from a man between 50 and 59 years old with active or convalescent COVID-19. This CDR3 reads CASSQDSYGYTF. In DNA, the CDR3 is TGTGCCAGCAGCCAGGACAGCTATGGCTACACCTTC.